These 6 T cell receptor beta chains were all obtained from the same sample, sequenced in a study of blood T cell repertoires in COVID-19. The table came from immunoSEQ multiplex PCR; TCRdb's copy has only in-frame clones and leaves some out. The table has around 340,000 clones, 88% seen once; the top ten hold approximately 1%. Input material: PBMCs or T cells enriched from blood (not recorded which). Receptors were obtained from a woman under 40 who had been exposed to COVID-19.

V and J are TRBV3-1 (or the pseudogene TRBV3-2) and TRBJ1-2; no clear D. The CDR3 extends over 13 amino acids. Trimming pared 0 bases from V and 4 bases from J, leaving 6 bases between. Per the germline V gene, CDR1 is LGHDT and CDR2 is YNNKEL (reference sequence). The CDR3 region is CASSQEQVYGYTF. CDR3 DNA: TGTGCCAGCAGCCAAGAGCAGGTCTATGGCTACACCTTC.

The rearrangement links TRBV28 to TRBJ2-7; perhaps TRBD2 as D (5 bases). Germline CDR1 MDHEN, CDR2 SYDVKM. The CDR3 contains 14 residues. V dropped 3 bases and J dropped 2 bases, with 11 bases sitting between them. The CDR3 DNA follows: TGTGCCAGCAGTTTCGTGGGAGTCGCCTACGAGCAGTACTTC. Residues: CASSFVGVAYEQYF.

This clone was detected once. This chain's CDR3 is CASRTALKGYTF. The CDR3, as DNA: TGTGCCAGCAGGACAGCCCTTAAAGGCTACACCTTC. The chain is built from TRBV27 and TRBJ1-2; tentatively, D is TRBD1 (5 bases). The CDR3 extends over 12 amino acids. CDR1 MNHEY and CDR2 SMNVEV come from the germline V gene (reference sequence). V lost 6 bases and J 8 bases, leaving 13 bases between the germline ends.

The chain combines TRBV6-1 with TRBJ1-1, with 7 positions matching TRBD1. The CDR3 sequence is 14 residues long. Trimming at V came to 3 bases and at J to 5 bases, leaving 6 bases not matched to a gene. Looked up from germline, CDR1 is MNHNS and CDR2 is SASEGT. The CDR3 coding sequence is TGTGCCAGCAGTGAGGGCCCAGGGGGTACTGAAGCTTTCTTT. Translating gives CASSEGPGGTEAFF.

This clone was counted only a few times. V usage is TRBV19 and J usage is TRBJ2-2; 9 nucleotides line up with TRBD2. V lost 10 bases, J lost 4 bases, and 13 bases stayed unmatched. Germline-derived CDR1 and CDR2 are LNHDA and SQIVND (reference sequence). The CDR3 is made up of 16 amino acids. CDR3 loop: CATKPIAGAVTGELFF. CDR3 in DNA: TGTGCCACCAAGCCCATAGCGGGAGCTGTCACCGGGGAGCTGTTTTTT.

V is TRBV7-9 and J is TRBJ1-5, with 7 bases aligning to TRBD1. J lost 8 bases, V lost 5 bases, and 6 bases had no gene match. This CDR3 has 13 amino acids. CDR1 and CDR2 from the germline V gene are SEHNR and FQNEAQ (reference sequence). The CDR3 here is CASSVSDREPQHF. Written as DNA, the CDR3 is TGTGCCAGCAGCGTGTCAGACAGGGAGCCCCAGCATTTT.